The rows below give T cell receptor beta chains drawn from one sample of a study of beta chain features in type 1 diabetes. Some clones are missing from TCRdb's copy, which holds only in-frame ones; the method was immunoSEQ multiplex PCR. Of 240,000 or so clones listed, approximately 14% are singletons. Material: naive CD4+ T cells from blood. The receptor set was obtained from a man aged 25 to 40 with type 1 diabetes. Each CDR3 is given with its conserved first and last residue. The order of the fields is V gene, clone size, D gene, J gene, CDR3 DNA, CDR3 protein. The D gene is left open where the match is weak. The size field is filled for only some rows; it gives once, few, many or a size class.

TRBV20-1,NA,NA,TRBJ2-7,TGCAGTGCTAGAGATCTGAGGGAGCAGTACTTC,CSARDLREQYF
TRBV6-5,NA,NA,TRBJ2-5,TGTGCCAGCAGTTACGGGCCAAAATGTAGGGAGACCCAGTACTTC,CASSYGPKCRETQYF
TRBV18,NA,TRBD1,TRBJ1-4,TGTGCCAGCTCACCACCGACAGGGGTGAATGAAAAACTGTTTTTT,CASSPPTGVNEKLFF
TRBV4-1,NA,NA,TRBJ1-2,TGCGCCAGCAGCCAAGATCGCGGGATCTGGGGCTACACCTTC,CASSQDRGIWGYTF
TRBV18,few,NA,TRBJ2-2,TGTGCCAGCTCACCCCCCTCGGCGCGGGACACCGGGGAGCTGTTTTTT,CASSPPSARDTGELFF
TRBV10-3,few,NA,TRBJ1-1,TGTGCCATCGGGGGCGTGGGGCCGGGCACTGAAGCTTTCTTT,CAIGGVGPGTEAFF
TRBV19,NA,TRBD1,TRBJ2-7,TGTGCCAGTAGCCGGGGACAGGTCTCCTACGAGCAGTACTTC,CASSRGQVSYEQYF
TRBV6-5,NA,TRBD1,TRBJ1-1,TGTGCCAGCAGTTACCCTACAGGGGGGAACACTGAAGCTTTCTTT,CASSYPTGGNTEAFF
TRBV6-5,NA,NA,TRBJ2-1,TGTGCCAGCAGTTACGGGGCCCTAAACGATGAGCAGTTCTTC,CASSYGALNDEQFF
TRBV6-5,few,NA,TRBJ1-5,TGTGCCAGCAGTTCCCCAGGGGAGAGACAGCCCCAGCATTTT,CASSSPGERQPQHF
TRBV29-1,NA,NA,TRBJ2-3,TGCAGCGTTGACGGTGTCGGCACAGATACGCAGTATTTT,CSVDGVGTDTQYF
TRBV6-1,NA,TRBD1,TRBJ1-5,TGTGCCAGCTTACAGGGGATAGGCAATCAGCCCCAGCATTTT,CASLQGIGNQPQHF
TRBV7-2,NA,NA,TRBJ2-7,TGTGCCAGCAGCTTAGGAGGAACCGAGCAGTACTTC,CASSLGGTEQYF
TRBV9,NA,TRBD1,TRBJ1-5,TGTGCCAGCAGCGGCCCCGACAGGGAGAGCAATCAGCCCCAGCATTTT,CASSGPDRESNQPQHF
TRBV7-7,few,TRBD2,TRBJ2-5,TGTGCTAGCAGCCGGAACCCACTAGCGGTTCAAGAGACCCAGTACTTC,CASSRNPLAVQETQYF
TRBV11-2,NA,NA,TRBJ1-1,TGTGCCAGCAGCTCGCCCCAGGGATTCCGGGTCACTGAAGCTTTCTTT,CASSSPQGFRVTEAFF
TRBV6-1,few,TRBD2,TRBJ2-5,TGTGCCAGCAGTGGAGGACTAGCGGGGGTTACCCAGTACTTC,CASSGGLAGVTQYF
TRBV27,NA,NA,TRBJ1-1,TGTGCCAGCAGTTTAACGGGAGTAGAGACTGAAGCTTTCTTT,CASSLTGVETEAFF
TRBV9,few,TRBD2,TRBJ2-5,TGTGCCAGCAGCGTAGCGGGGGGAGAGACCCAGTACTTC,CASSVAGGETQYF
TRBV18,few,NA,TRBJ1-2,TGTGCCAGCTCACCACAACAAGGGGACTATGGCTACACCTTC,CASSPQQGDYGYTF
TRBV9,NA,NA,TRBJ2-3,TGTGCCAGCAGCGTAGCAGGGGAGAGCACAGATACGCAGTATTTT,CASSVAGESTDTQYF
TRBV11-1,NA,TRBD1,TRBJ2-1,TGTGCCAGCAGCTTAGGTTTCGACAGGGGGCCGGGTGAGCAGTTCTTC,CASSLGFDRGPGEQFF
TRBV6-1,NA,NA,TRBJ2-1,TGTGCCAGCAGTGAAGGGGCCGTCGGCGACAATGAGCAGTTCTTC,CASSEGAVGDNEQFF
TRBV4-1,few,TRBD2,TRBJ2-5,TGCGCCAGCAGCCAAGCGAGGCTAGCGGGACAAGAGACCCAGTACTTC,CASSQARLAGQETQYF
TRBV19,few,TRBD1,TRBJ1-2,TGTGCCAGTAGTTCTACAGGGGACTATGGCTACACCTTC,CASSSTGDYGYTF
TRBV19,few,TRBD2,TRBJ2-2,TGTGCCAGTACGGGACTAACTAACACCGGGGAGCTGTTTTTT,CASTGLTNTGELFF
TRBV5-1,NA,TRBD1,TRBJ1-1,TGCGCCAGCAGCCCCGGACAGGATGAGGAAGCTTTCTTT,CASSPGQDEEAFF
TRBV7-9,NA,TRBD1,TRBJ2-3,TGTGCCAGCAGCTCGAGAGGGACAGGGGGGACTGCGCAGTATTTT,CASSSRGTGGTAQYF
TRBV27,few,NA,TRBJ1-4,TGTGCCAGCAGTTTGGGCCAGGGTGAAAAACTGTTTTTT,CASSLGQGEKLFF
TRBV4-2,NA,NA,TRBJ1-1,TGTGCCAGCAGCCTCACTGGGGGGGAAACTGAAGCTTTCTTT,CASSLTGGETEAFF
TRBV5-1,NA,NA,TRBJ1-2,TGCGCCAGCACCTTGATTCCCGGGAGTCTCTATGGCTACACCTTC,CASTLIPGSLYGYTF
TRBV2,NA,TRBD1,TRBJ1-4,TGTGCCAGCTGGGACAGAGGATATGAAAAACTGTTTTTT,CASWDRGYEKLFF
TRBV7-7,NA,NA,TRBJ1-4,TGTGCTAGCAGCTTAGGCAGGGGAGTTGGGGAAAAACTGTTTTTT,CASSLGRGVGEKLFF
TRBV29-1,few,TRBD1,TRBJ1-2,TGCAGCGGGGGGACAGGGGCCTATGGCTACACCTTC,CSGGTGAYGYTF
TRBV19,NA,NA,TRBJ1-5,TGTGCCAGTAGTATAGGACAGGTGGGCGATCAGCCCCAGCATTTT,CASSIGQVGDQPQHF
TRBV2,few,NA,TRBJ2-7,TGTGCCAGCAGTGAGGGGAGTTCTACCTACGAGCAGTACTTC,CASSEGSSTYEQYF
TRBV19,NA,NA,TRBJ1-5,TGTGCCAGTAGAACTATTGGGGGCCGGGATCAGCCCCAGCATTTT,CASRTIGGRDQPQHF
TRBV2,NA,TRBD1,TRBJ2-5,TGTGCCAGCAGTGAATTTAGGGGGCGCGAAGAGACCCAGTACTTC,CASSEFRGREETQYF
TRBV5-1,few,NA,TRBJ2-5,TGCGCCAGCAGCGGCGGGACAGCGATCTTTCTAGAGACCCAGTACTTC,CASSGGTAIFLETQYF
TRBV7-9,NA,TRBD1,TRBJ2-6,TGTGCCAGCAGCTCGGACAGGGTTGGGGCCAACGTCCTGACTTTC,CASSSDRVGANVLTF
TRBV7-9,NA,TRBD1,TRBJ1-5,TGTGCCAGCAGCTTCTCTACAGGGGAGGGCAATCAGCCCCAGCATTTT,CASSFSTGEGNQPQHF
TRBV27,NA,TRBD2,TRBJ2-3,TGTGCCACACGTAGGGACTACCCCACAGATACGCAGTATTTT,CATRRDYPTDTQYF
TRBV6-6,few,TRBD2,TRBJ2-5,TGTGCCAGCAGTTACCTACTAGCGGGGGGGGAGACCCAGTACTTC,CASSYLLAGGETQYF
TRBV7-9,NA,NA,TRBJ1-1,TGTGCCAGCAGCCCCAACCGACAGATGAACACTGAAGCTTTCTTT,CASSPNRQMNTEAFF
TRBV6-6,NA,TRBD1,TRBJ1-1,TGTGCCAGCGCCTCCGGGACAGGGGGCGACGGAGCTTTCTTT,CASASGTGGDGAFF
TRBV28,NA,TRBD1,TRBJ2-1,TGTGCCAGCAGCTCCGGGACAGGGGACTACAATGAGCAGTTCTTC,CASSSGTGDYNEQFF
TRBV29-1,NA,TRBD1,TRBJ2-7,TGCAGCGTTAGGGACAGCCCGTACGAGCAGTACTTC,CSVRDSPYEQYF
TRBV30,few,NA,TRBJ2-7,TGTGCCTGGAGCCTAACCGGGGACGAGCAGTACTTC,CAWSLTGDEQYF
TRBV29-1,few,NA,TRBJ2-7,TGCAGCGTTGAAGGGATAGAGGGTGCCGAGCAGTACTTC,CSVEGIEGAEQYF
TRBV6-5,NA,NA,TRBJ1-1,TGTGCCAGCAGTTTAACAGGAATCATGAACACTGAAGCTTTCTTT,CASSLTGIMNTEAFF
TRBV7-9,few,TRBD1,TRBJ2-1,TGTGCCAGCAGCTTAGACAGGGGCCCCTACAATGAGCAGTTCTTC,CASSLDRGPYNEQFF
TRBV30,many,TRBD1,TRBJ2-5,TGTGCCTGGAGTGGACAGGGCCCAGAGACCCAGTACTTC,CAWSGQGPETQYF
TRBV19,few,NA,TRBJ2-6,TGTGCCAGTAGTATCGGACAGTCTGGGGCCAACGTCCTGACTTTC,CASSIGQSGANVLTF
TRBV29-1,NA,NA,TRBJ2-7,TGCAGCGTTGGGGACACCCTAAACTCCTACGAGCAGTACTTC,CSVGDTLNSYEQYF
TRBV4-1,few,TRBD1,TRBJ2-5,TGCGCCAGCAGCCAAGATTGGCAGGGGGCGAAGACCCAGTACTTC,CASSQDWQGAKTQYF